This is a list of T cell receptor beta chains from one sample in a study of T cell responses to AZD1222 COVID-19 vaccine. Assay: immunoSEQ multiplex PCR; the TCRdb copy retains only in-frame clones and omits some. Counted here are approximately 70,000 clones, 88% occurring once; the ten biggest clones make up 4% to 5.5%. Sample: peripheral blood, taken 28 days after the second dose of the MenACWY control vaccine. The receptors derive from an adult who received the MenACWY meningococcal vaccine as a control. The CDR3 runs from the conserved cysteine through the conserved F or W. A D gene is named only where the DNA matches it firmly. The listing skips clone size in some rows; elsewhere it reads once, few, many or a size class.

D	V	J	size	CDR3	DNA
.	TRBV28	TRBJ1-2	.	CASSPQAHLYGYTF	TGTGCCAGCAGTCCCCAAGCACATCTCTATGGCTACACCTTC
.	TRBV23-1	TRBJ2-7	.	CASSQPQGTPYEQYF	TGCGCCAGCAGTCAACCGCAGGGGACCCCCTACGAGCAGTACTTC
TRBD2	TRBV7-9	TRBJ2-1	.	CASRPTSVAGSYNEQFF	TGTGCCAGCAGACCGACTTCTGTAGCGGGGTCCTACAATGAGCAGTTCTTC
.	TRBV18	TRBJ1-5	.	CASSPQEYGNQPQHF	TGTGCCAGCTCACCACAGGAGTACGGCAATCAGCCCCAGCATTTT
TRBD2	TRBV5-1	TRBJ2-3	.	CASSIGLAVKGGTDTQYF	TGCGCCAGCAGCATTGGGCTAGCGGTCAAAGGGGGCACAGATACGCAGTATTTT
.	TRBV30	TRBJ1-5	.	CAWSVTENQPQHF	TGTGCCTGGAGTGTAACGGAAAATCAGCCCCAGCATTTT
.	TRBV9	TRBJ2-5	.	CASSVDSRETQYF	TGTGCCAGCAGCGTTGACTCCCGGGAGACCCAGTACTTC
TRBD1	TRBV2	TRBJ1-4	.	CASTPGQGNEKLFF	TGTGCCAGCACCCCGGGACAGGGTAATGAAAAACTGTTTTTT
.	TRBV11-3	TRBJ1-5	.	CASSLCRPQGGDNQPQHF	TGTGCCAGCAGCCTATGCCGCCCGCAAGGGGGAGACAATCAGCCCCAGCATTTT
.	TRBV9	TRBJ1-2	.	CASSVDDLYGYTF	TGTGCCAGCAGCGTAGACGATCTCTATGGCTACACCTTC
.	TRBV11-2	TRBJ2-7	.	CASSLFLYYEQYF	.
.	TRBV9	TRBJ2-6	.	CASSPEGGSGANVLTF	TGTGCCAGCAGCCCCGAAGGGGGCTCTGGGGCCAACGTCCTGACTTTC
TRBD1	TRBV19	TRBJ1-5	.	CASSPGQGIGQPQHF	TGTGCCAGTAGTCCCGGACAGGGGATAGGTCAGCCCCAGCATTTT
.	TRBV7-6	TRBJ2-2	.	CASSLGTANTGELFF	TGTGCCAGCAGCTTAGGGACAGCGAACACCGGGGAGCTGTTTTTT
.	TRBV6-5	TRBJ2-7	.	CASSPGGTYEQYF	TGTGCCAGCAGTCCAGGGGGGACCTACGAGCAGTACTTC
TRBD1	TRBV3-1/TRBV3-2	TRBJ2-1	few	CASSPLDRAVEQFF	TGTGCCAGCAGCCCGCTCGACAGGGCTGTTGAGCAGTTCTTC
TRBD1	TRBV6-2/TRBV6-3	TRBJ2-7	.	CASSFNRDRGHEQYF	TGTGCCAGCAGTTTCAACCGGGACAGGGGACACGAGCAGTACTTC
.	TRBV7-7	TRBJ1-1	.	CASPPKGSPLNTEAFF	TGTGCCAGCCCCCCCAAGGGCTCCCCGTTGAACACTGAAGCTTTCTTT
.	TRBV7-2	TRBJ1-2	.	CASSPYQGSGGYTF	TGTGCCAGCAGCCCATACCAGGGAAGCGGTGGCTACACCTTC
.	TRBV7-9	TRBJ2-3	.	CASSPLGTSTDTQYF	TGTGCCAGCAGCCCCTTGGGGACAAGCACAGATACGCAGTATTTT
.	TRBV15	TRBJ2-5	.	CATSRDQGQGETQYF	TGTGCCACCAGCAGAGATCAAGGGCAGGGCGAGACCCAGTACTTC
.	TRBV18	TRBJ1-1	.	CASSPGAGLNTEAFF	TGTGCCAGCTCCCCCGGGGCAGGATTGAACACTGAAGCTTTCTTT
.	TRBV11-2	TRBJ1-5	many	CASSLGVNQPQHF	TGTGCCAGCAGCTTAGGTGTTAATCAGCCCCAGCATTTT
.	TRBV21-1	TRBJ1-1	.	CASSPRGGDPADFF	TGTGCCAGCAGCCCTCGAGGGGGGGACCCGGCTGATTTCTTT
.	TRBV6-2/TRBV6-3	TRBJ2-1	.	CASSYSISPGKSTIEQFF	TGTGCCAGCAGTTACTCGATATCACCCGGTAAAAGCACAATTGAGCAGTTCTTC
.	TRBV28	TRBJ1-5	.	CASSLWTGNQPQHF	TGTGCCAGCAGTTTATGGACAGGCAATCAGCCCCAGCATTTT
TRBD1	TRBV6-4	TRBJ1-6	.	CASSSTGDDSPLHF	TGTGCCAGCAGTTCTACAGGGGATGATTCACCCCTCCACTTT
.	TRBV5-1	TRBJ2-7	.	CASSLGSGTYEQYF	TGCGCCAGCAGCTTAGGTAGCGGCACCTACGAGCAGTACTTC
.	TRBV5-5	TRBJ1-3	.	CASSLGWTSGNTIYF	TGTGCCAGCAGCTTAGGATGGACCTCTGGAAACACCATATATTTT
.	TRBV6-9	TRBJ1-4	.	CASSSGPNNEKLFF	TGTGCCAGCAGTTCCGGGCCCAACAATGAAAAACTGTTTTTT
TRBD1	TRBV7-2	TRBJ1-2	.	CASSFFMTGENGYTF	TGTGCCAGCAGCTTCTTCATGACAGGGGAGAATGGCTACACCTTC
.	TRBV5-8	TRBJ2-7	few	CASSLVLMTVTELSSYEQYF	TGTGCCAGCAGCTTGGTTTTGATGACGGTCACCGAGTTAAGCTCCTACGAGCAGTACTTC
.	TRBV6-2/TRBV6-3	TRBJ2-7	.	CASSYSPRSGDTYEQYF	TGTGCCAGCAGTTACTCTCCTAGAAGCGGGGACACCTACGAGCAGTACTTC
TRBD2	TRBV14	TRBJ2-5	.	CASSQALAGGETQYF	TGTGCCAGCAGCCAAGCCCTAGCGGGAGGAGAGACCCAGTACTTC
.	TRBV28	TRBJ1-2	few	CGSGTSQGRSYGYTF	TGTGGGTCCGGGACGTCACAGGGACGTTCCTATGGCTACACCTTC
.	TRBV5-1	TRBJ2-4	.	CASSYDGENIQYF	TGCGCCAGCAGCTACGACGGAGAAAACATTCAGTACTTC
.	TRBV30	TRBJ2-7	.	CAYRIEERDEQYF	TGTGCGTATCGAATTGAGGAGCGGGACGAGCAGTACTTC
TRBD2	TRBV27	TRBJ2-5	.	CASRGTPGLAGEFVVETQYF	TGTGCCAGCAGAGGGACCCCGGGACTAGCGGGAGAATTTGTCGTAGAGACCCAGTACTTC
.	TRBV28	TRBJ1-2	.	CASSIIQGNYGYTF	TGTGCCAGCAGTATTATACAGGGTAACTATGGCTACACCTTC
TRBD1	TRBV27	TRBJ1-1	once	CASSFKTGGLSTEAFF	TGTGCCAGCAGTTTCAAAACAGGGGGGTTGAGCACTGAAGCTTTCTTT